The TCR beta chain described here comes from a study of blood T cell repertoires in COVID-19. The assay was immunoSEQ multiplex PCR, and TCRdb's table has in-frame clones only and misses some. The sample contains roughly 180,000 clones, around 80% of which appear only once. CDR1 and CDR2 (germline): SGHTA, FQGTGA. V gave up 2 bases and J gave up 4 bases, with 17 bases separating them. This CDR3 comprises 16 residues. Participants spanned ages roughly 18 to 90 years and resided in roughly 22 US areas. Exposed participants encountered a COVID-19 case during the 2 weeks preceding study entry. This sequence joins TRBV7-3 and TRBJ1-1; D is uncertain. The receptor was isolated from a man between 60 and 70 years old who had been exposed to COVID-19. The specimen was PBMCs or T cells enriched from blood (not recorded which). The CDR3 reads CASSLGGGPLITEAFF. DNA of the CDR3: TGTGCCAGCAGCTTAGGTGGAGGGCCCCTGATCACTGAAGCTTTCTTT.